The following is a TCR beta chain sequence with its context. Authors' methods: Amplification of reference gene primers provided the estimated nucleated cell counts. Generated by immunoSEQ multiplex PCR, the TCRdb table keeps only in-frame clones and is missing some. That table gives V, J and clone size, and the DNA gave D and trimming. The sample includes approximately 110,000 clones, roughly 71% of them seen just once. These data originate in a study of blood T cell repertoires in COVID-19. The CDR3 consists of 13 residues. V was cut by 4 bases and J by 5 bases, with 12 bases left in between. Germline lookup yields CDR1 MDHEN and CDR2 SYDVKM.

The sequenced material came from peripheral blood. The clonotype comes from an older man with acute or convalescent COVID-19. The chain couples TRBV28 to TRBJ2-7; D may be TRBD2 (7 bases). The chain's CDR3 is CASSSGGLDEQYF. CDR3 sequence (DNA): TGTGCCAGCAGTTCGGGGGGCCTGGACGAGCAGTACTTC.